This TCR beta chain was identified in a study of technical replicates of blood from several donors. This clone has a single count. Trimming at V came to 1 base and at J to 7 bases, leaving 12 bases not matched to a gene. The germline V gene encodes CDR1 SGHRS and CDR2 YFSETQ. CDR3 length equals 16 residues. Profiling relied on immunoSEQ multiplex PCR, and the TCRdb table lists in-frame clones only, not all of them. The sample consists of fewer than 90,000 clones, approximately 94% of them appearing once. The chain couples TRBV5-1 to TRBJ1-1, with 8 bases matching TRBD1. The sequencing input was T cells isolated from PBMCs. This receptor was identified in a human donor in good health. Written as DNA, the CDR3 is TGCGCCAGCAGCTTGCCCTTGACAGGGGATGTAATTGAAGCTTTCTTT. This gives the protein CASSLPLTGDVIEAFF.